This T cell receptor (beta chain) was sequenced for a study of esophageal squamous cell carcinoma under preoperative chemotherapy. Time point indicated: after preoperative PTX-NDP chemotherapy. In TCRdb, the PCR reads were re-called with MiXCR into one record per CDR3 protein. The repertoire holds over 25,000 distinct CDR3 sequences, with less than 65% as singletons. The source is a human donor with esophageal squamous cell carcinoma. The donor label of this sample is uncertain. This sample was taken from a patient given preoperative chemotherapy.

The chain's CDR3 is CASRSVGRNEQFF. The CDR3 region has the DNA TGTGCCAGCAGGTCTGTCGGTCGCAATGAGCAGTTCTTC. The genes are TRBV7-9 and TRBJ2-1; D unclear. CDR3 length: 13 residues. V lost 6 bases and J lost 6, with 12 bases in between. Germline values: CDR1 SEHNR, CDR2 FQNEAQ (reference sequence). Filled out from reference TRBV7-9 and TRBJ2-1, the complete variable domain reads DTGVSQNPRHKITKRGQNVTFRCDPISEHNRLYWYRQTLGQGPEFLTYFQNEAQLEKSRLLSDRFSAERPKGSFSTLEIQRTEQGDSAMYLCASRSVGRNEQFFGPGTRLTVL.